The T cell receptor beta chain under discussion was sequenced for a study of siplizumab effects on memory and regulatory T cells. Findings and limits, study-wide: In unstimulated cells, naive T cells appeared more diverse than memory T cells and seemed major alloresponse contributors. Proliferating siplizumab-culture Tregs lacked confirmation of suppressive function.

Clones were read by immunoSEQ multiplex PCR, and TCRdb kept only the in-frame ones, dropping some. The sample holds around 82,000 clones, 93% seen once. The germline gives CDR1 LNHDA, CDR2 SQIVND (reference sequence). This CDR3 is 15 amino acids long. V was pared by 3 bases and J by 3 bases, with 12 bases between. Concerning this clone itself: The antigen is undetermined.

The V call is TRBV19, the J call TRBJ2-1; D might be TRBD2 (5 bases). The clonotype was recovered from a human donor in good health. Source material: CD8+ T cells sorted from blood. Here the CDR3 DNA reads TGTGCCAGTAGTATTCTCACTAGAGGCTACAATGAGCAGTTCTTC. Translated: CASSILTRGYNEQFF.